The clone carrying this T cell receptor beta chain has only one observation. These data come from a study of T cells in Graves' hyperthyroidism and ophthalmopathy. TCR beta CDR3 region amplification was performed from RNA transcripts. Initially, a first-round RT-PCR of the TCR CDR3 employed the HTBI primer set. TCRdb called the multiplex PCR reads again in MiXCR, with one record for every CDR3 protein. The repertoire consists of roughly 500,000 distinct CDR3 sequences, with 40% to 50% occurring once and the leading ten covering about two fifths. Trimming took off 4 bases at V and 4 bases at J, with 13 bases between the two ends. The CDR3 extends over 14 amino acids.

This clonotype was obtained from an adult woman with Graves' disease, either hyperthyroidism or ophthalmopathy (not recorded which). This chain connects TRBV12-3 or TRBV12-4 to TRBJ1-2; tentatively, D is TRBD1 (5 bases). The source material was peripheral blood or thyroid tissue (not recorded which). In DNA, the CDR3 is TGTGCCAGCAGTTCCCTATGGGGGGTCTATGGCTACACCTTC. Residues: CASSSLWGVYGYTF.